The present TCR beta chain was sequenced within a study of cytomegalovirus exposure and HLA in healthy donors. Overall study context: The early release's HLA-typed donors yielded 80 million to 95 million unique TCRs.

Primers: 60 Vbeta forward and 13 Jbeta reverse. Clones were read by immunoSEQ multiplex PCR, and TCRdb kept only the in-frame ones, dropping some. The sample has just over 70,000 clones, 70% to 75% seen once; the top ten hold roughly 10%. Looked up from germline, CDR1 is SGHRS and CDR2 is YFSETQ. The CDR3 covers 14 residues. J gave up 5 bases and V 2 bases, and 6 bases lay outside the gene matches. Sequenced sample: PBMCs. The rearrangement uses TRBV5-1 and TRBJ2-5; 7 positions agree with TRBD2. The origin of this receptor is a human donor in good health. As DNA, the CDR3 is TGCGCCAGCAGCTTATCCCGAGCGGGGGAGACCCAGTACTTC. Translating it yields CASSLSRAGETQYF. The full variable domain, in which reference TRBV5-1 and TRBJ2-5 provide the parts outside the CDR3, is KAGVTQTPRYLIKTRGQQVTLSCSPISGHRSVSWYQQTPGQGLQFLFEYFSETQRNKGNFPGRFSGRQFSNSRSEMNVSTLELGDSALYLCASSLSRAGETQYFGPGTRLLVL.